Listed below are T cell receptor beta chains from one sample, sequenced in a study of cytomegalovirus exposure and HLA in healthy donors. TCRdb keeps only in-frame clones here, not all; method: immunoSEQ multiplex PCR. The table records 100,000 or so clones, around 75% of them present only once. Sequencing was performed on PBMCs. These receptors were obtained from a middle-aged man in good health and CMV-seronegative. CDR3s include the opening cysteine and the closing phenylalanine or tryptophan. Fields, in order: D gene, V gene, CDR3 protein. D genes are given only for firm matches.

d_gene: TRBD2
v_gene: TRBV28
CDR3aa: CASEDSGASSYNEQFF

d_gene: NA
v_gene: TRBV29-1
CDR3aa: CSVDRQGGSYEQYF

d_gene: TRBD1
v_gene: TRBV11-2
CDR3aa: CASSSQGAGYTF

d_gene: NA
v_gene: TRBV7-9
CDR3aa: CASGANLHSGANVLTF

d_gene: NA
v_gene: TRBV14
CDR3aa: CASSQDRGGSRRNTEAFF

d_gene: TRBD1
v_gene: TRBV29-1
CDR3aa: CSAAGTGANGELFF

d_gene: NA
v_gene: TRBV5-4
CDR3aa: CASSYSREWGTDTQYF

d_gene: NA
v_gene: TRBV5-1
CDR3aa: CASSFRGADTEAFF

d_gene: TRBD1
v_gene: TRBV11-3
CDR3aa: CASSPPGQAYEQYF

d_gene: TRBD2
v_gene: TRBV5-4
CDR3aa: CASSLSAGGRTDTQYF

d_gene: TRBD1
v_gene: TRBV19
CDR3aa: CASSETGSYEQYF

d_gene: TRBD2
v_gene: TRBV7-7
CDR3aa: CASSLRASGSLNEQFF

d_gene: NA
v_gene: TRBV29-1
CDR3aa: CSVDQGLDTEAFF

d_gene: TRBD1
v_gene: TRBV6-1
CDR3aa: CASSVARGPDQPQHF

d_gene: NA
v_gene: TRBV7-8
CDR3aa: CASSLRASYSNQPQHF

d_gene: TRBD2
v_gene: TRBV6-5
CDR3aa: CASRIAGDRNEQFF

d_gene: TRBD2
v_gene: TRBV7-2
CDR3aa: CASRDPGGAKNIQYF

d_gene: NA
v_gene: TRBV4-3
CDR3aa: CASSQDLYGELFF

d_gene: TRBD1
v_gene: TRBV6-6
CDR3aa: CASIKGQGRWTEAFF

d_gene: TRBD2
v_gene: TRBV10-2
CDR3aa: CASITSGRRDEQFF

d_gene: TRBD2
v_gene: TRBV2
CDR3aa: CASSGSGRTGELFF

d_gene: TRBD2
v_gene: TRBV10-3
CDR3aa: CAISEPLAGFNNEQFF

d_gene: TRBD1
v_gene: TRBV11-2
CDR3aa: CASSLSGTGAIYGYTF

d_gene: TRBD1
v_gene: TRBV18
CDR3aa: CASSPQDRALQQYF

d_gene: NA
v_gene: TRBV6-5
CDR3aa: CASANGGYQPQHF

d_gene: TRBD1
v_gene: TRBV4-1
CDR3aa: CASSQVPTGSSYEQYF

d_gene: NA
v_gene: TRBV7-2
CDR3aa: CASSRQDYEQYF

d_gene: NA
v_gene: TRBV7-9
CDR3aa: CASSPVQGRQPQHF

d_gene: TRBD2
v_gene: TRBV7-9
CDR3aa: CSSSSGLAEVYNEQFF

d_gene: NA
v_gene: TRBV28
CDR3aa: CASTPWGENQPQHF

d_gene: NA
v_gene: TRBV27
CDR3aa: CASSFYGQGYEQYF

d_gene: NA
v_gene: TRBV5-1
CDR3aa: CASSRGTGNTEAFF